Listed below are T cell receptor beta chains from one sample, sequenced in a study of cytomegalovirus exposure and HLA in healthy donors. Only in-frame clones appear in the TCRdb table, and some are missing; sequencing was by immunoSEQ multiplex PCR. Among about 170,000 clones listed, about 75% were seen once. Sequenced sample: PBMCs. All receptors come from a woman aged 45-59 years in good health and CMV-seropositive. The conserved cysteine and the conserved F or W are not part of the CDR3 here. The D gene is left open where the match is weak. Clone size, where shown, is once, few, many, or a class for clones that have expanded.

j_call	clone_size	v_call	d_call	cdr3_aa
TRBJ2-3	.	TRBV23-1	TRBD2	ASSQSGTSGRRPSPTDTQY
TRBJ1-4	.	TRBV4-1	.	ASSHGDSLGANEKLF
TRBJ1-6	few	TRBV4-3	.	ASSQGGSSYNSPLH
TRBJ1-5	.	TRBV28	.	ASLVGALNQPQH
TRBJ2-3	.	TRBV4-2	TRBD2	ASSQDSIAGPDTQY
TRBJ1-2	.	TRBV6-4	TRBD1	ASSETETGWPYGYT
TRBJ1-4	once	TRBV19	TRBD1	ASNRDRAGIEQLF
TRBJ1-2	.	TRBV28	.	ASSSSGGYGYT
TRBJ1-5	.	TRBV4-1	.	ASAAQGSNQPQH
TRBJ2-5	.	TRBV6-5	.	ASSPTGRGQETQY
TRBJ2-1	.	TRBV9	TRBD2	ASSPQGTSAYNEQF
TRBJ2-3	few	TRBV5-5	TRBD1	ASSLAGDRARDTQY
TRBJ1-1	.	TRBV7-2	.	ASSLVRGQNTEAF
TRBJ1-1	.	TRBV19	.	ASSIGRVDTEAF
TRBJ2-4	.	TRBV5-1	TRBD2	ASSSGPLAGVTKNIQY
TRBJ2-3	.	TRBV5-1	TRBD1	ASSYSSGQGGDTQY
TRBJ2-6	.	TRBV4-1	.	ASSQVTGNPGANVLT
TRBJ2-1	few	TRBV13	.	ASSLVEAKRVKF
TRBJ1-3	.	TRBV6-5	.	ASSYWATGSGNTIY
TRBJ2-3	once	TRBV2	TRBD2	ASSTREVSTDTQY
TRBJ2-1	.	TRBV6-5	TRBD2	ASRLAGGNEQF
TRBJ1-5	.	TRBV19	TRBD1	ASGRGAGSRGYSNQPQH
TRBJ1-1	.	TRBV6-5	.	ASTPSAANTEAF
TRBJ2-1	few	TRBV5-1	.	ASSSYRDEQF
TRBJ1-5	.	TRBV6-6	.	ASSYSGPGSNQPQH
TRBJ2-7	.	TRBV7-2	.	ASSPLGAAAQY
TRBJ2-7	.	TRBV6-1	TRBD1	ASRYTGQRSYEQY
TRBJ2-7	.	TRBV7-6	.	ASSFSPQSTYEQY
TRBJ1-1	.	TRBV4-1	.	ASSQDRDTEAF
TRBJ1-2	.	TRBV9	.	ASSVDGGGYGYT
TRBJ2-1	.	TRBV11-3	TRBD1	ASSPGQGFYNEQF
.	.	TRBV6-5	TRBD1	ASSYKLTGGNYEQY
TRBJ2-3	few	TRBV7-8	.	ASSPDAATDTQY
TRBJ1-6	.	TRBV28	.	ASSADGLSSPLH
TRBJ1-4	.	TRBV18	.	ASSPGATNEKLF
TRBJ1-6	.	TRBV30	.	AWSGGGPAPLH
TRBJ1-1	.	TRBV30	.	ACDTGITEAF
TRBJ2-7	.	TRBV6-5	TRBD2	ASRFRGGASEQY
TRBJ1-1	.	TRBV27	.	ASESWGEAF
TRBJ2-7	.	TRBV2	.	ASSEAVGDIL
TRBJ2-3	.	TRBV2	TRBD1	ASSLGQAITDTQY
TRBJ2-7	.	TRBV2	.	ASRWTESYEQY
TRBJ1-2	.	TRBV19	TRBD1	ASSPWTGQIYGYT
TRBJ1-2	.	TRBV6-1	TRBD1	ASRLSSGTDYGYT
TRBJ2-7	once	TRBV10-3	.	AIREGREQY
TRBJ1-4	.	TRBV15	TRBD1	ATSKRTGGDEKLF
TRBJ2-1	.	TRBV6-5	TRBD1	ASSYSGTGGVEQF
TRBJ1-2	few	TRBV7-9	.	SSSEGRYGYT
TRBJ2-1	.	TRBV4-1	.	ASSQVGGGGSQF
TRBJ2-7	.	TRBV28	.	ATQGYEQY
TRBJ2-3	.	TRBV4-2	TRBD1	ASSRIEGARGTDTQY
TRBJ2-7	few	TRBV5-6	.	ASSLSEYEQY
TRBJ1-5	.	TRBV30	TRBD1	AWSAAGTGSNQPQH
TRBJ1-1	.	TRBV7-2	TRBD1	AIRDSLNTEAF
TRBJ2-1	.	TRBV5-1	.	ASSLQGAYNEQF
TRBJ1-1	once	TRBV5-4	.	ASTPGGFAEAF
TRBJ1-1	.	TRBV28	.	ASRRIPNTEAF